This section outlines one TCR beta chain sequence together with its context. Its antigen remains undetermined. No clone much larger than this one lies a single base away; base qualities are absent. The treatment or condition label here, explained by the study, means: roughly 20 received Ad26.COV2.S at low or high dose, single or two shots; 5 received placebo; per-sample allocation not given. Repertoires of vaccine and placebo recipients were sequenced from samples collected on day 63 after the first injection. Cohort 1b enrolled about two dozen adults aged 18-55 years at a single site in Boston, USA, between 29 July and 7 August 2020. Ad26.COV2.S consisted of a replication-incompetent adenovirus type 26 vector by which a prefusion-stabilized SARS-CoV-2 spike protein from the original Wuhan strain was expressed. The immunoSEQ Assay was the method used to sequence TCRbeta CDR3 regions. After extraction, genomic DNA underwent amplification by bias-controlled multiplex PCR, followed by high-throughput sequencing. In the source study's methods: To quantify the absolute abundance of each unique TCRbeta CDR3 region, sequences were collapsed and filtered. T cell fraction was estimated by normalizing TCRbeta template counts to usable DNA, with usable DNA measured through amplification of reference genes found in all nucleated cells. Repertoire TCRs were annotated as SARS-CoV-2-specific when V gene, CDR3 amino acid sequence and J gene were exactly matched to a known reactive TCR set. The reference SARS-CoV-2 TCR set was obtained from MIRA and was filtered for enrichment in COVID-19-positive ImmuneCODE repertoires, whereby public or cross-reactive TCRs were removed. Using the MIRA antigens, annotated TCRs were further analysed by specific ORF or by position within an ORF. Breadth was defined as the number of annotated unique rearrangements divided by the total number of unique productive rearrangements, and depth was defined as the summed frequency of the annotated unique rearrangements. Two-sided Wilcoxon rank-sum tests were applied when comparing TCR breadth between groups. TCRdb obtained this table from immuneACCESS and retained in-frame rearrangements with V and J assigned. These tables miss some clones; where compared with another copy, unresolved V genes account for less than half of the shortfall, and the remainder is unexplained. V and J calls and clone size follow that table, whereas D and trimming were derived from the DNA. The sample table holds about 370,000 clones, of which about 88% were seen once. The ten biggest clones cover 3% to 4.5% of the sample.

CDR1 and CDR2 (SGHDN, FVKESK) derive from the germline V gene. Trimming takes 2 bases from V and 3 bases from J, and the germline ends sit 13 bases apart. Reading from cysteine to phenylalanine, the CDR3 counts 15 amino acids. Solely the CDR3 DNA is kept, with 45 bases framed from the first base. This specimen belongs to a study of Ad26.COV2.S vaccination and SARS-CoV-2 variants (dated by TCRdb to the early 2020s). As for the study more broadly: Vaccine-arm donors came from COV1001, a multicentre, randomized, double-blind, placebo-controlled phase I-IIa trial of Ad26.COV2.S in healthy adults. Trial participants were randomized into five groups of five: low-dose or high-dose Ad26.COV2.S given once or twice, or placebo on both occasions. Ad26.COV2.S was administered intramuscularly at 5 x 10^10 or 1 x 10^11 viral particles, either as a single shot or as two shots given 56 days apart. TCRbeta repertoire sequencing served as the tool for gauging how specific and how broad the SARS-CoV-2-reactive T cell receptors were following Ad26.COV2.S vaccination. Investigators did not know the trial group allocation while performing experiments and assessing outcomes. The TCR-sequenced set comprised around 32 samples: some 20 Ad26.COV2.S vaccine recipients, 5 placebo recipients and 8 SARS-CoV-2 convalescent individuals.

Overall results and qualifications from the work: The study was not powered to compare responses between vaccine doses or regimens. Non-spike TCR breadth was comparable between vaccine and placebo recipients, consistent with the vaccine containing only spike. Substantial breadth of spike-specific CD8+ and CD4+ T cell responses was reported after vaccination. It was noted by the authors that total T cell responses may have been underestimated by the TCR breadth and depth analyses. Compared with placebo recipients, Ad26.COV2.S recipients showed higher spike-specific TCR breadth (P = 0.0014).

The material sequenced was peripheral blood, taken in a trial of Ad26.COV2.S vaccine versus placebo. This TCR derives from a person aged 18 to 59 who received the Ad26.COV2.S COVID-19 vaccine or a placebo. The rearrangement combines TRBV14 with TRBJ1-1, with a weak D call of TRBD1 (6 bases match). The DNA sequence is as follows: TGTGCCAGCAGCCAAAATCCGGGGGCCTACACTGAAGCTTTCTTT. Its translation is CASSQNPGAYTEAFF.